This TCR beta chain was sequenced during a study of identical twins. CDR3 length equals 15 residues. V was cut by 2 bases and J by 8 bases, with 18 bases left in between. Germline CDR1 is DFQATT and CDR2 is SNEGSKA (reference sequence). TCRdb reanalysed the 5' RACE reads using MiXCR and keeps one entry per CDR3 protein. Seen here are a few hundred thousand distinct CDR3 sequences, 20% to 25% observed once, and the top ten hold about 3%. The same data also went into a second study, on T cells expressing NK-cell markers.

This clonotype originated in a woman in her late teens or twenties in good health. The sequencing sample was made of CD4+ T cells sorted from blood. The rearrangement uses TRBV20-1 and TRBJ1-4, with D perhaps TRBD1 (5 bases). The CDR3 here is CSARRSGLRGEKLFF. CDR3 DNA: TGCAGTGCTAGACGATCAGGGTTGAGAGGGGAAAAACTGTTTTTT.